This T cell receptor beta chain was documented in a study of blood T cell repertoires in COVID-19. Trimming removed 0 bases from V and 5 bases from J; junction bases left unmatched: 10. Per the germline V gene, CDR1 is LGHDT and CDR2 is YNNKEL (reference sequence). The CDR3 sequence is 16 residues long. The table came from immunoSEQ multiplex PCR; TCRdb's copy has only in-frame clones and leaves some out. The sample records 150,000 to 180,000 clones, over 75% being singletons. The sequencing input was peripheral blood. The V call is TRBV3-1 (or the pseudogene TRBV3-2), the J call TRBJ2-7; 7 bases align to TRBD1. This clonotype was sampled from a man aged 55 to 70 with COVID-19, enrolled during active disease. CDR3 amino acids: CASSQERTGPPDEQYF. Written as DNA, the CDR3 is TGTGCCAGCAGCCAAGAAAGGACAGGCCCCCCGGACGAGCAGTACTTC.